A single sample gave rise to the 21 T cell receptor beta chains below, sequenced in a study of shared T cell receptors in the human thymus. Profiling relied on immunoSEQ multiplex PCR, and the TCRdb table lists in-frame clones only, not all of them. The table shows hundreds of thousands of clones, with about 80% occurring only once. This sample also appeared in a second study, on human thymus T cells.

Sequencing was done on a sample of thymocytes. These TCRs come from a boy under two years old with a congenital heart defect.

This chain uses TRBV4-1 with TRBJ2-7; D unclear. Germline CDR1 reads MGHRA; CDR2 reads YSYEKL. V was trimmed by 4 bases and J by 5 bases, leaving 9 bases between them. This CDR3 has 12 amino acids. Written as DNA, the CDR3 is TGCGCCAGCAGCCTACAAGGAGACGAGCAGTACTTC. It is translated as CASSLQGDEQYF.

In the case of this clone: Different DNA sequences within this sample yield the same CDR3. The V gene is TRBV27, the J gene TRBJ2-7, with 8 bases that match TRBD1. The CDR3 has 14 residues. V was clipped by 5 bases and J by 1 base; unmatched bases: 4. Germline lookup yields CDR1 MNHEY and CDR2 SMNVEV (reference sequence). The CDR3 DNA sequence: TGTGCCAGCAGTCTCCGACAGGGGTCCTACGAGCAGTACTTC. This encodes CASSLRQGSYEQYF.

The rearrangement links TRBV19 to TRBJ1-5; TRBD1 is a possible D gene (5 bases). Germline lookup yields CDR1 LNHDA and CDR2 SQIVND (reference sequence). Trimming stripped 4 bases from V and 5 bases from J, with 15 bases between. This CDR3 comprises 15 residues. CDR3 in DNA: TGTGCCAGTAGTAATACGGACAAGCTCTATCAGCCCCAGCATTTT. It translates to CASSNTDKLYQPQHF.

The chain carries TRBV29-1 and TRBJ2-1, with a possible D match to TRBD1 (6 bases). The germline V and J ends were trimmed by 1 base and 3 bases, with 13 bases remaining between them. From germline, CDR1 is SQVTM and CDR2 ANQGSEA. CDR3 size: 15 residues. CDR3 amino acids: CSVEGNRAYYNEQFF. CDR3 nucleotides: TGCAGCGTTGAAGGGAACAGGGCTTACTACAATGAGCAGTTCTTC.

V and J are TRBV29-1 and TRBJ1-4, with D perhaps matching TRBD1 (5 bases). V shed 4 bases and J shed 0 bases, with 12 bases lying between them. Germline-derived CDR1 and CDR2 are SQVTM and ANQGSEA. The CDR3 is 15 amino acids. The CDR3 loop reads CSVGVDSATNEKLFF. The CDR3 coding sequence is TGCAGCGTTGGGGTCGACAGTGCAACTAATGAAAAACTGTTTTTT. Drawing the rest from reference TRBV29-1 and TRBJ1-4, the complete variable domain is SAVISQKPSRDICQRGTSLTIQCQVDSQVTMMFWYRQQPGQSLTLIATANQGSEATYESGFVIDKFPISRPNLTFSTLTVSNMSPEDSSIYLCSVGVDSATNEKLFFGSGTQLSVL.

This clone showed up just a few times. V and J are TRBV4-3 and TRBJ2-3, with D tentatively TRBD2 (5 bases). Trimming left V 0 bases short and J 4 bases short, with 11 bases between. The length of the CDR3 is 15 residues. CDR1 is LGHNA, CDR2 YSLEER, per germline. CDR3 in amino acids: CASSQDCLASDTQYF. The DNA for the CDR3 is TGCGCCAGCAGCCAAGATTGCCTAGCATCAGATACGCAGTATTTT.

The V gene is TRBV10-3, the J gene TRBJ1-1, with 7 bases lining up with TRBD1. With 6 bases clipped from V and 0 bases from J, the junction kept 1 base outside the gene matches. CDR1 ENHRY and CDR2 SYGVKD come from the germline V gene. The CDR3 extends over 13 amino acids. The CDR3 DNA follows: TGTGCCATCAGGGGGACAGTGAACACTGAAGCTTTCTTT. Translated: CAIRGTVNTEAFF.

The chain links TRBV4-3 to TRBJ2-1; 13 positions match TRBD2. The CDR3 loop spans 14 amino acids. The germline V gene encodes CDR1 LGHNA and CDR2 YSLEER. The V segment lost 1 base and the J segment 10 bases; nucleotides outside the gene matches: 1. In DNA, the CDR3 is TGCGCCAGCAGCCAAGGGACTAGCGGGAGCGAGCAGTTCTTC. It codes for CASSQGTSGSEQFF.

The V and J genes are TRBV4-2 and TRBJ2-7, with 8 bases lining up with TRBD1. The germline gives CDR1 LGHNA, CDR2 YNFKEQ. V shed 0 bases, J shed 3 bases, and the junction held 13 bases outside the gene matches. The CDR3 has 18 amino acids. The CDR3 DNA follows: TGTGCCAGCAGCCAAGATTGGGGCCCCGGACAGGGAATCTACGAGCAGTACTTC. It encodes CASSQDWGPGQGIYEQYF.

The CDR3 loop is CASSLRAGIAKNIQYF. CDR3 nucleotide sequence: TGTGCCAGCAGTTTACGGGCAGGGATAGCCAAAAACATTCAGTACTTC. This sequence joins TRBV28 and TRBJ2-4, with D perhaps matching TRBD1 (5 bases). V lost 2 bases to trimming and J lost 0 bases, with 11 bases between them. CDR1 and CDR2 (germline): MDHEN, SYDVKM. The CDR3 sequence is 16 residues long.

The chain joins TRBV5-4 to TRBJ2-6; 12 bases are shared with TRBD1. This CDR3 is built from 18 residues. CDR1 and CDR2 (germline): SGHNT, YYREEE (reference sequence). V shed 4 bases and J 4 bases; nucleotides not matched to a gene: 9. The CDR3 loop reads CASSPSGTGGPGANVLTF. The DNA of the CDR3 is TGTGCCAGCAGCCCTTCCGGGACAGGGGGCCCCGGGGCCAACGTCCTGACTTTC.

This clone was observed a single time. J is TRBJ2-1 and V is TRBV6-4; 7 nucleotides align to TRBD2. This CDR3 spans 16 amino acids. Trimming took 0 bases from V and 4 from J; bases not matched to a gene: 6. The V gene's germline CDR1 is MRHNA and CDR2 SNTAGT. The CDR3 loop is CASSDSRLAEYNEQFF. The CDR3 DNA follows: TGTGCCAGCAGTGACTCGAGGCTAGCGGAATACAATGAGCAGTTCTTC.

The gene calls are TRBV5-1 and TRBJ2-3; TRBD1 matches at 7 bases. V lost 3 bases, J lost 2 bases, and 9 bases stayed unmatched. The CDR3 has 16 amino acids. Germline CDR1 and CDR2: SGHRS and YFSETQ. As DNA, the CDR3 is TGCGCCAGCAGCTCAGCCCCCGGGACAGCCACAGATACGCAGTATTTT. Its protein product is CASSSAPGTATDTQYF.

This clone showed up just once. The rearrangement uses TRBV5-4 and TRBJ2-1; 9 bases align to TRBD1. In germline, CDR1 is SGHNT, CDR2 YYREEE (reference sequence). The CDR3 totals 17 residues. V was pared by 2 bases and J by 7 bases, with 13 bases of the junction left unmatched. The CDR3 loop is CASSFSTPGQGGNEQFF. The CDR3 DNA is TGTGCCAGCAGCTTCTCCACCCCGGGACAGGGTGGTAATGAGCAGTTCTTC.

The chain links TRBV6-5 to TRBJ1-2; D not resolved. CDR3 size: 14 residues. Germline CDR1 and CDR2: MNHEY and SVGAGI. Trimming removed 2 bases at V and 4 bases at J, with 11 bases between. CDR3 sequence reads: CASSYREGSYGYTF. The CDR3 nucleotides read TGTGCCAGCAGTTACAGGGAGGGTAGCTATGGCTACACCTTC.

V is TRBV23-1 and J is TRBJ2-3, with 8 bases that match TRBD2. TRBV23-1 counts as an open reading frame of uncertain function. CDR3 length: 18 amino acids. Trimming removed 4 bases from V and 2 bases from J; junction bases left unmatched: 14. CDR3 nucleotides: TGCGCCAGCAGTCGCCGAGGGCTAGCGGGCAACTACACAGATACGCAGTATTTT. It is translated as CASSRRGLAGNYTDTQYF.

The J gene is TRBJ1-4, the V gene TRBV29-1; D is possibly TRBD1 (5 bases). From germline, CDR1 is SQVTM and CDR2 ANQGSEA. CDR3 length: 13 amino acids. The V gene lost 6 bases and the J gene lost 3 bases, with 11 bases spanning the gap. The CDR3 nucleotides read TGCAGCGTCACGACAGCGCCTAATGAAAAACTGTTTTTT. Protein sequence: CSVTTAPNEKLFF.

The rearrangement joins TRBV4-1 to TRBJ2-3; 8 nucleotides line up with TRBD2. CDR1 is MGHRA and CDR2 is YSYEKL in the germline V gene. This CDR3 is built from 14 residues. CDR3 nucleotide sequence: TGCGCAGCCGGGAGGGGCCGACGCACAGATACGCAGTATTTT. This gives the protein CAAGRGRRTDTQYF.

The chain is built from TRBV28 and TRBJ2-5; 7 positions agree with TRBD2. Germline V lookup: CDR1 MDHEN, CDR2 SYDVKM. J was trimmed by 4 bases and V by 4 bases; bases with no gene match: 15. This CDR3 has 17 residues. For the CDR3, the DNA is TGTGCCAGCAGTTCGCGGGTTGTGGGAGGGCCGGGAGAGACCCAGTACTTC. Protein product: CASSSRVVGGPGETQYF.

This chain connects TRBV27 to TRBJ2-5; D may be TRBD2 (6 bases). The CDR3 has 16 amino acids. V lost 5 bases to trimming and J lost 4 bases, with 20 bases between them. Germline V lookup: CDR1 MNHEY, CDR2 SMNVEV (reference sequence). This chain's CDR3 is CASSPLPAGPPETQYF. DNA for the CDR3: TGTGCCAGCAGTCCCCTCCCGGCGGGACCGCCAGAGACCCAGTACTTC.

In its sample, this clone was seen a few times. V and J are TRBV30 and TRBJ1-1; D is unclear. V was cut by 0 bases and J by 2 bases, with 13 bases left in between. The germline V gene has CDR1 GTSNPN and CDR2 SVGIG (reference sequence). The CDR3 loop spans 15 amino acids. The CDR3 DNA follows: TGTGCCTGGAGTGTAGTGGAGGGCGGAAACACTGAAGCTTTCTTT. The encoded protein is CAWSVVEGGNTEAFF.